This T cell receptor beta chain originates from a study of patients and donors after allogeneic stem cell transplantation (TCRdb year 2020). Library preparation used RT-PCR. The reads were generated on a NextSeq 550. Clones were called with MiXCR by TCRdb after fastp trimmed the public reads at Q25, and only in-frame beta chains were retained. One record per CDR3 amino acid sequence lists the most common genes and DNA. The sample data list tens of thousands of distinct CDR3 sequences, and 26% of these were observed just once. About 30% of the sample belongs to the ten largest clones. This clonotype has just a few counts. The antigen this receptor binds is unknown. The input lacks base qualities; no much larger clone sits a single base away. The sample taken for sequencing was blood, either unsorted or a sorted T cell fraction (not recorded which). This TCR derives from a human donor who was either an allogeneic HSCT recipient or a stem cell or donor lymphocyte infusion donor (not recorded which). It is not recorded whose cells these are; they may come from a transplant donor.

The CDR3 sequence is CASSNTRGKGAKNIQYF. The nucleotide sequence reads as follows: TGTGCCAGCAGTAACACCCGGGGAAAGGGGGCCAAAAACATTCAGTACTTC. The sequence is built from TRBV6-5 and TRBJ2-4, with a tentative D call of TRBD1 or TRBD2, each matching 5 bases. From the cysteine up to the phenylalanine, the CDR3 has a length of 17 residues. CDR3 DNA only is kept here, 51 bases in frame from base 1. Based on the germline V gene, the CDR1 and CDR2 sequences are MNHEY and SVGAGI. At the junction V is shortened by 5 bases and J by 1 base, with 18 bases in between.